This T cell receptor beta chain was observed in a study of lymphopenia after photon versus proton radiotherapy. The CDR3 sequence is 13 residues long. Trimming left V 6 bases short and J 4 bases short, with 9 bases between. CDR1 and CDR2 from the germline V gene are SGHVS and FNYEAQ. TCRdb's copy holds only in-frame clones and misses some; the assay was immunoSEQ multiplex PCR. This sample yields about 50,000 clones, of which roughly 90% are seen a single time; 18% belongs to the top ten. This sequence originates from a woman in her thirties or forties with cholangiocarcinoma. The sample consisted of peripheral blood, taken from a patient treated with photon-based radiotherapy. This chain links TRBV7-6 with TRBJ2-2; D not resolved. CDR3 in DNA: TGTGCCAGCAGGCGTGCCTCCACCGGGGAGCTGTTTTTT. The encoded protein is CASRRASTGELFF.